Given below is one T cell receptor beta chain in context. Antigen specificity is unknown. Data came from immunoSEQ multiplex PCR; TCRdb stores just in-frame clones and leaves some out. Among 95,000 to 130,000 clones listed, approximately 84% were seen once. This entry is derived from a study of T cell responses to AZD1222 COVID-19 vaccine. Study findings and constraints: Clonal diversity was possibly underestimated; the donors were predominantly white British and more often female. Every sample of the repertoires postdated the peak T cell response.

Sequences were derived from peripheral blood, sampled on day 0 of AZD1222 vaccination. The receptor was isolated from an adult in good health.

The CDR3 spells CASSLASGGLGEQYF. The CDR3 nucleotides read TGCGCCAGCAGCTTGGCCTCAGGGGGGCTGGGCGAGCAGTACTTC. The V call is TRBV5-1, the J call TRBJ2-7; tentatively, D is TRBD1 (7 bases). V lost 0 bases and J 6 bases, leaving 16 bases between the germline ends. The CDR3 consists of 15 residues. Germline V CDR1 and CDR2: SGHRS, YFSETQ.